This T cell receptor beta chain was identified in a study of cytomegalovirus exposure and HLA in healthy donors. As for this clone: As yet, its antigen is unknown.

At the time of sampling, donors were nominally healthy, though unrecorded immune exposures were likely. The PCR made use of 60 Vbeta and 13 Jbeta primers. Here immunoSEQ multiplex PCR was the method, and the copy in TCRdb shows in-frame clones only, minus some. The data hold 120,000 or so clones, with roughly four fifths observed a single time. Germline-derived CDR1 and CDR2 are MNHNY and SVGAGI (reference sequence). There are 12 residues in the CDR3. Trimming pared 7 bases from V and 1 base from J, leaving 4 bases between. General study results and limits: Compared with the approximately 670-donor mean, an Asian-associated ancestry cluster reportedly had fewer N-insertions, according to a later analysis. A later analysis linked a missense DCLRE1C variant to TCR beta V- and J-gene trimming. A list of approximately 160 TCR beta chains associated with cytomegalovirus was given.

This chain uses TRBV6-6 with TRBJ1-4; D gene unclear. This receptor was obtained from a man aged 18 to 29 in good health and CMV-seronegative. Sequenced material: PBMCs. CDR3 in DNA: TGTGCCAGCACTGTAACTAATGAAAAACTGTTTTTT. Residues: CASTVTNEKLFF.